This T cell receptor beta chain was profiled in a study of neurological immune-mediated disorders. Study outcomes and limitations: The absence of any CDR3 amino acid sequence shared by expanded clones across subjects suggests that repertoires were private in all groups.

This clonotype was seen repeatedly, ten times or more. As yet, its antigen is unknown. The time point denotes: longitudinal time-point 3. The unsorted libraries were produced from 2 million PBMCs held at -80 C. The length of the CDR3 is 13 residues. Trimming at V came to 6 bases and at J to 2 bases, leaving 4 bases not matched to a gene. Synthesis of cDNA was carried out by template-switch 5'RACE. The reaction used 10-nucleotide random UMIs. Every sequencing run produced over 190 million TCR-beta sequences, and the sequences from any one run covered 15-18 subjects. Via MiXCR, TCRdb re-called the 5' RACE reads, giving one row per CDR3 protein. The data hold tens of thousands of distinct CDR3 sequences, with approximately 13% observed a single time.

This rearrangement joins TRBV12-3 or TRBV12-4 to TRBJ2-7, with 7 bases fitting TRBD1. The sequence was obtained from a young man in good health. The sample consisted of PBMCs. The CDR3 spells CASSRDSAYEQYF. CDR3 coding DNA: TGTGCCAGCAGCCGGGACAGCGCCTACGAGCAGTACTTC.